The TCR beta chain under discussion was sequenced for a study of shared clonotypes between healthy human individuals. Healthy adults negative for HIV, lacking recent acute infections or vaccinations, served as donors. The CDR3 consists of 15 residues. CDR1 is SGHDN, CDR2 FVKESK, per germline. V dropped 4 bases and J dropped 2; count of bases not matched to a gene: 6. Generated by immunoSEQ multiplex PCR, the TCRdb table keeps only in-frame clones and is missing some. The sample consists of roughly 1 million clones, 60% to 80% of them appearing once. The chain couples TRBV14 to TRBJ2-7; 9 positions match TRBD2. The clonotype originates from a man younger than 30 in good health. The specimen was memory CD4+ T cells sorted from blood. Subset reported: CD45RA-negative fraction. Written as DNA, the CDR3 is TGTGCCAGCAGCCCCCGGACTAGCGCCGCCTACGAGCAGTACTTC. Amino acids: CASSPRTSAAYEQYF.